This TCR beta chain was recorded in a study of T-cell memory formation after mild COVID-19. Study-wide context: Largely donor-specific sequence clusters came from two donors.

TCRdb fed the 5' RACE reads into MiXCR, producing one record per CDR3 protein. The data contain about 270,000 distinct CDR3 sequences, around 17% of them singletons. This clonotype was picked up a small number of times. The CDR3 sequence is 13 residues long. Germline CDR1 is SGHTA and CDR2 is FQGTGA. V was shortened by 7 bases and J by 10 bases, with 19 bases between the two germline ends. The sample taken for sequencing was PBMCs or a T cell subset sorted from them (not recorded which). The receptor was isolated from a man younger than 30 who had mild COVID-19 (a few samples of this study predate the infection). Cell type and time point are not known. The chain recombines TRBV7-3 with TRBJ1-1; TRBD1 might be the D (5 bases). CDR3 in amino acids: CASTAVAQTGAFF. The CDR3 coding sequence is TGTGCCAGCACAGCGGTAGCTCAAACAGGAGCTTTCTTT.